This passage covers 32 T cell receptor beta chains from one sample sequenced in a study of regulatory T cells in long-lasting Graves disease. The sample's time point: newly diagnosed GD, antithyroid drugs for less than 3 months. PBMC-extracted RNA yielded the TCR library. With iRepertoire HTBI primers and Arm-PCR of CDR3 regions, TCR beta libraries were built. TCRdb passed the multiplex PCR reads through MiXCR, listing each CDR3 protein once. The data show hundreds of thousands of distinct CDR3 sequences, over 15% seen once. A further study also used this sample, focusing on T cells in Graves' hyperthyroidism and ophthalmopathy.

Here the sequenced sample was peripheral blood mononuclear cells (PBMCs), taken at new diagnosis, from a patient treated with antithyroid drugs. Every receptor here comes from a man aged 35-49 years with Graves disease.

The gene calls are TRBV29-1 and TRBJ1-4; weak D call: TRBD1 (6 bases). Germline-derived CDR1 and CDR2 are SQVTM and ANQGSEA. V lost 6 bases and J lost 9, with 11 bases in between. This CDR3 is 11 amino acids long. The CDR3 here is CSVADRKKLFF. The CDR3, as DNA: TGCAGCGTAGCTGACAGGAAAAAACTGTTTTTT.

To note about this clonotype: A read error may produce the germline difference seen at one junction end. Here the CDR3 reads CASSFAGLAAYEQYF. In DNA, the CDR3 is TGTGCCAGCAGCTTCGCCGGACTAGCCGCCTACGAGCAATACTTC. V gene TRBV7-2 combines with J gene TRBJ2-7; 8 bases line up with TRBD2. This CDR3 has 15 residues. Per germline, CDR1 SGHTA and CDR2 FQGNSA. The whole variable domain, remainder taken from reference TRBV7-2 and TRBJ2-7, is GAGVSQSPSNKVTEKGKDVELRCDPISGHTALYWYRQSLGQGLEFLIYFQGNSAPDKSGLPSDRFSAERTGGSVSTLTIQRTQQEDSAVYLCASSFAGLAAYEQYFGPGTRLTVT.

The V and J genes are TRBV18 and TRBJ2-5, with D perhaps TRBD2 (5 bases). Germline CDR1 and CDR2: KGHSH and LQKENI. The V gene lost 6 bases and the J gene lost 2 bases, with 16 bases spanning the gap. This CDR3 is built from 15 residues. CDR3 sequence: CASSAIPGYQETQYF. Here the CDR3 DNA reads TGTGCCAGCTCGGCGATTCCGGGGTATCAAGAGACCCAGTACTTC.

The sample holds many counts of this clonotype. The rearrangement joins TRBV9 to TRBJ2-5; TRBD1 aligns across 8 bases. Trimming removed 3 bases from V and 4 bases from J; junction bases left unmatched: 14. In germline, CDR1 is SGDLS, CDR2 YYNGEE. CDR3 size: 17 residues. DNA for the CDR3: TGTGCCAGCAGCGAACCCCACTCTGCAGGGGGCGGAGAGACCCAGTACTTC. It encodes CASSEPHSAGGGETQYF. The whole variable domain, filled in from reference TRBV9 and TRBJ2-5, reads DSGVTQTPKHLITATGQRVTLRCSPRSGDLSVYWYQQSLDQGLQFLIQYYNGEERAKGNILERFSAQQFPDLHSELNLSSLELGDSALYFCASSEPHSAGGGETQYFGPGTRLLVL.

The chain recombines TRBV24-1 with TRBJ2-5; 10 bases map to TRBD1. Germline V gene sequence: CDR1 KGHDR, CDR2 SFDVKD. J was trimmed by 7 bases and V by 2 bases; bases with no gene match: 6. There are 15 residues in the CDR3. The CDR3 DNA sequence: TGTGCCACCAGTGATTCCGACAGGGGGCGCGGGACCCAGTACTTC. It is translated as CATSDSDRGRGTQYF.

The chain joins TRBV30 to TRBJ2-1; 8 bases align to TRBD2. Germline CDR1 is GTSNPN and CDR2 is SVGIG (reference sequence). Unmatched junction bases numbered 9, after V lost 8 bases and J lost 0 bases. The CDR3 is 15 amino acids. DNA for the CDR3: TGTGCCCGGAACCGCGGGGGGTCCTCCTACAATGAGCAGTTCTTC. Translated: CARNRGGSSYNEQFF.

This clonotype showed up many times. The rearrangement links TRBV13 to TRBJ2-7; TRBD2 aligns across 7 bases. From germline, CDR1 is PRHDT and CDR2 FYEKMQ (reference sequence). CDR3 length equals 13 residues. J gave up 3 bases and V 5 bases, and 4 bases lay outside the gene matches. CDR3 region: CASSAGRFYEQYF. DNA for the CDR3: TGTGCCAGCAGCGCCGGGAGGTTCTACGAGCAGTACTTC.

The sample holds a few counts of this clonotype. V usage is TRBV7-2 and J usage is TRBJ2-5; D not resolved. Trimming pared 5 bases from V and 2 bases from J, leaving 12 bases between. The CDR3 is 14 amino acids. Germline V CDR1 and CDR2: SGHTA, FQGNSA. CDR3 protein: CASSIRRLQETQYF. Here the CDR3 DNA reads TGTGCCAGCAGCATTCGACGTTTACAAGAGACCCAGTACTTC.

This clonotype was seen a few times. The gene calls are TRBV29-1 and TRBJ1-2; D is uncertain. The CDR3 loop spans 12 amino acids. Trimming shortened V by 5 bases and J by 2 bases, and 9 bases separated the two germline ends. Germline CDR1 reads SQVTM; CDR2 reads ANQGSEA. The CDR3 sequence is CSVRQGNYGYTF. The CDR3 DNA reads TGCAGCGTTCGTCAAGGGAACTATGGCTACACCTTC.

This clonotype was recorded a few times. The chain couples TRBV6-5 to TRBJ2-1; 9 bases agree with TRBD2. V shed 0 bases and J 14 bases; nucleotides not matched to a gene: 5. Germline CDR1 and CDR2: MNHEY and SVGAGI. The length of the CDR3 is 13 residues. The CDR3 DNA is TGTGCCAGCAGTTACTCGGGCGGGGGGGCTGAGTTCTTC. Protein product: CASSYSGGGAEFF.

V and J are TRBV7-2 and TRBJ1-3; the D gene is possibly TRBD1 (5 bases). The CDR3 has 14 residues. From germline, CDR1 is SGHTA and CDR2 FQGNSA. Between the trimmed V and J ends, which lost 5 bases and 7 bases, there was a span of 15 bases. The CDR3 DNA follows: TGTGCCAGCAGCATCTGGGGGGTCTCTAACACCATATATTTT. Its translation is CASSIWGVSNTIYF.

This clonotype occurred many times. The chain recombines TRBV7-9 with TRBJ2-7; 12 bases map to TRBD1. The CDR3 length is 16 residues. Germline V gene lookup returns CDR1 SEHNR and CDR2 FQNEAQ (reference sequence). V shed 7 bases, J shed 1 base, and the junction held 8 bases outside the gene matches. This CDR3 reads CASTPGQGAYSYEQYF. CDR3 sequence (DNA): TGTGCCAGCACCCCGGGACAGGGGGCCTATTCCTACGAGCAGTACTTC.

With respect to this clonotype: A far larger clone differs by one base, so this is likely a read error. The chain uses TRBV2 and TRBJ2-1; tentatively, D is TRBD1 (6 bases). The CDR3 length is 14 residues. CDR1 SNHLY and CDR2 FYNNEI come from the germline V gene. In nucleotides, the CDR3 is TGTGCCAGCACCCAGGGTGGACAGCGCAATGAGCAGCTCTTC. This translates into CASTQGGQRNEQLF.

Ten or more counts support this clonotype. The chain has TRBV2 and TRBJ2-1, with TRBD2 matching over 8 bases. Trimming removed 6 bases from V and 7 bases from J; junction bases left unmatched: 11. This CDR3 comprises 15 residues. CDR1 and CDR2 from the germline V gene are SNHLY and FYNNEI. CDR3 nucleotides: TGTGCCAGCAGCCCCCTAGCGGGCAGGGAGAATGAGCAGTTCTTC. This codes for CASSPLAGRENEQFF.

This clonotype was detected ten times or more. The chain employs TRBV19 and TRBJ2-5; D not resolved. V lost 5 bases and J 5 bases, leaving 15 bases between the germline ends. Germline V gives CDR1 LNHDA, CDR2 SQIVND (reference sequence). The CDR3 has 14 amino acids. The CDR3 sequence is CASSFDAFSETQYF. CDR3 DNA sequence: TGTGCCAGTAGTTTCGACGCGTTTTCGGAGACCCAGTACTTC.

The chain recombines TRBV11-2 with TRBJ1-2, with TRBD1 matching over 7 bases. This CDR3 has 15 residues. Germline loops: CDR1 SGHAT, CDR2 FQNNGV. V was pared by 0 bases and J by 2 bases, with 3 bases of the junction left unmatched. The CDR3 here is CASSLERGQNYGYTF. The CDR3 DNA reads TGTGCCAGCAGCTTAGAGAGGGGGCAAAACTATGGCTACACCTTC.

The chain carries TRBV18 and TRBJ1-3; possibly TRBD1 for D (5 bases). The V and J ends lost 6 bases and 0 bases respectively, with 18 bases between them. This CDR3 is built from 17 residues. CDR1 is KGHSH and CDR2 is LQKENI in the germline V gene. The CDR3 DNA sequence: TGTGCCAGCTCGCCAAAAACCGGGACGGACTCTGGAAACACCATATATTTT. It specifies CASSPKTGTDSGNTIYF.

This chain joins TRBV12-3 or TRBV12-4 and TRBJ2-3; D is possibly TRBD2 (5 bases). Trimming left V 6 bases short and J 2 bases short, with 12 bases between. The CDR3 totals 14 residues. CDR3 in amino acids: CASSPTRNTDTQYF. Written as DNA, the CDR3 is TGTGCCAGCAGCCCAACTAGGAACACAGATACGCAGTATTTT.

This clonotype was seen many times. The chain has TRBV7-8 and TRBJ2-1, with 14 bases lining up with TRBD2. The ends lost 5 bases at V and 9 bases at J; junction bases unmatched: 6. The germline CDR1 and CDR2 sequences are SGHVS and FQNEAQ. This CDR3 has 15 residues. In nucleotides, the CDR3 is TGTGCCAGCAGCCCCGGACTAGCGGGGGGCAGTGAGCAGTTCTTC. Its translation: CASSPGLAGGSEQFF.

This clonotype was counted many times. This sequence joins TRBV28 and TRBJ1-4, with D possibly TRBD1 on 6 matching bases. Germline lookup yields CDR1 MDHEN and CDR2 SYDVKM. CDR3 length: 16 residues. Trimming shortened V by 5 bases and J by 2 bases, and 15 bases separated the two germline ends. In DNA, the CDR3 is TGTGCCAGCAGTACTAGGGGGGCGTCGACTAATGAAAAACTGTTTTTT. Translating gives CASSTRGASTNEKLFF. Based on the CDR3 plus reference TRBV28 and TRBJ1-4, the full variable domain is DVKVTQSSRYLVKRTGEKVFLECVQDMDHENMFWYRQDPGLGLRLIYFSYDVKMKEKGDIPEGYSVSREKKERFSLILESASTNQTSMYLCASSTRGASTNEKLFFGSGTQLSVL.

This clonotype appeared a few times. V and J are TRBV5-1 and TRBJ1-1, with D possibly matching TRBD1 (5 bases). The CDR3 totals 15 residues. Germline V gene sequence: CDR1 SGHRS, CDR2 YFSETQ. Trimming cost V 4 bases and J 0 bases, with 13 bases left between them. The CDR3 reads CASSLPGRMNTEAFF. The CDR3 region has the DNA TGCGCCAGCAGCCTACCGGGACGGATGAACACTGAAGCTTTCTTT.

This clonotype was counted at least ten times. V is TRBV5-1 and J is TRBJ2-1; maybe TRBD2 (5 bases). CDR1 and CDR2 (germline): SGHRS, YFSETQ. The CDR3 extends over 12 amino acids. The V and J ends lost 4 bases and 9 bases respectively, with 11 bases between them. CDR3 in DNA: TGCGCCAGCAGCCAAACTAGGGCTGAGCAGTTCTTC. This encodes CASSQTRAEQFF.

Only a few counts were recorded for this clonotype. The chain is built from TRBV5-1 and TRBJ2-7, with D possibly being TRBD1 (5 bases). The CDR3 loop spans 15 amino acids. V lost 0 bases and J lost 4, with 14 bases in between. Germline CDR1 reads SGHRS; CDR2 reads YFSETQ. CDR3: CASSLGRRGAYEQYF. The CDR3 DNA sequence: TGCGCCAGCAGCTTGGGTCGAAGGGGCGCGTACGAGCAGTACTTC.

For the CDR3, the DNA is TGTGCCAGCAGTTCCTATGGACAACCGCCCTACGAGCAGTACTTC. This sequence encodes CASSSYGQPPYEQYF. This rearrangement joins TRBV27 to TRBJ2-7; weak D call: TRBD1 (5 bases). The germline CDR1 and CDR2 sequences are MNHEY and SMNVEV (reference sequence). V was trimmed by 4 bases and J by 2 bases, leaving 15 bases between them. The CDR3 has 15 amino acids.

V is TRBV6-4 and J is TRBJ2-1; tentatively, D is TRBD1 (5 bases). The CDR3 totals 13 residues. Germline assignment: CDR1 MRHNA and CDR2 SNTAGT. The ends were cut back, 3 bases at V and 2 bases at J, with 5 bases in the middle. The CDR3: CASSEDTYNEQFF. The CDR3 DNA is TGTGCCAGCAGTGAGGACACCTACAATGAGCAGTTCTTC.

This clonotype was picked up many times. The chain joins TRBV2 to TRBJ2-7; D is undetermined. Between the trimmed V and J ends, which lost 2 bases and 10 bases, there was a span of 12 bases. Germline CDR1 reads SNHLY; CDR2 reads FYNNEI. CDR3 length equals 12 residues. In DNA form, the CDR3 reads TGTGCCAGCAGTGAATACGATTACGGACAGTACTTC. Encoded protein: CASSEYDYGQYF.

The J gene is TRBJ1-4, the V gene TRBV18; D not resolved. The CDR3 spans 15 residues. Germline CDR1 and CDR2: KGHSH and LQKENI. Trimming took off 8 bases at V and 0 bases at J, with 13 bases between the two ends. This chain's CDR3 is CASTPSSATNEKLFF. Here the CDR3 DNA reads TGTGCCAGCACCCCGTCAAGCGCAACTAATGAAAAACTGTTTTTT.

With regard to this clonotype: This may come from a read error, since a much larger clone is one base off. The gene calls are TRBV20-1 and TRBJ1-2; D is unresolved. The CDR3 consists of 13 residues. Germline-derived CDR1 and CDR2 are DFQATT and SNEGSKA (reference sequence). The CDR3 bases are TGCAGTGCTCAGGCCAGCCTTAACTATGACTACACCTTC. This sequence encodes CSAQASLNYDYTF.

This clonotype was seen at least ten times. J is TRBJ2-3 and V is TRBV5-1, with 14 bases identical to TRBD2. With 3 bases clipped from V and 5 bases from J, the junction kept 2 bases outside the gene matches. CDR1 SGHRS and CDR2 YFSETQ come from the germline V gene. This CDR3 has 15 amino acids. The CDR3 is CASSSGTSGGDTQYF. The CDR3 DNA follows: TGCGCCAGCAGCTCCGGGACTAGCGGGGGAGATACGCAGTATTTT.

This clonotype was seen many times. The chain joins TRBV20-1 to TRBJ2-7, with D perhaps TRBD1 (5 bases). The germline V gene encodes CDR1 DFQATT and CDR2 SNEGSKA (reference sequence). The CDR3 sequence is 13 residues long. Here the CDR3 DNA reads TGCAGCGGACCAGGGCAATTGCCTTACGAGCAGTACTTC. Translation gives CSGPGQLPYEQYF.

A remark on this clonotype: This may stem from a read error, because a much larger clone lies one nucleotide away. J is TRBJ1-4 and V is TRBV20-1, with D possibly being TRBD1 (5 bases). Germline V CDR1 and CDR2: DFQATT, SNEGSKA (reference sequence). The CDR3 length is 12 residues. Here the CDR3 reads CSVRAANEELFF. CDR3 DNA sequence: TGCAGCGTCAGGGCGGCTAATGAAGAACTGTTTTTT.

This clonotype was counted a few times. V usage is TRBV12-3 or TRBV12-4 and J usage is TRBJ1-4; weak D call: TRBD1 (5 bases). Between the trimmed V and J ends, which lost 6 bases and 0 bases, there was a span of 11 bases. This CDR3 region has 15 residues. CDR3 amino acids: CASRGRVSTNEKLFF. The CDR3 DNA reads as TGTGCCAGCAGGGGGCGCGTTTCAACTAATGAAAAACTGTTTTTT.